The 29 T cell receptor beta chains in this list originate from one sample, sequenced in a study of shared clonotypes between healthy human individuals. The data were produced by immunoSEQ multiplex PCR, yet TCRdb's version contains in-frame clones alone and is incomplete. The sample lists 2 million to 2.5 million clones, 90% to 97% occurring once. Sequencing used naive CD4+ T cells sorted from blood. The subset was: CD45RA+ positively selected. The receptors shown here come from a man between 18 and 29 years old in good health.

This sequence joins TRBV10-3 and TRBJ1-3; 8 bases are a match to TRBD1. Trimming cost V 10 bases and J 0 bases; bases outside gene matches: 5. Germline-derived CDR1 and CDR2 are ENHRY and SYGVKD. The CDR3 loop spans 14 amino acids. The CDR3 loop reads CATMDRASGNTIYF. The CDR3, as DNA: TGTGCCACCATGGACAGGGCCTCTGGAAACACCATATATTTT.

For the CDR3, the DNA is TGTGCCAGCAGCTTCCAGAGCTCCTACGAGCAGTACTTC. It encodes CASSFQSSYEQYF. The rearrangement joins TRBV5-8 to TRBJ2-7, with D uncertain. Germline CDR1 and CDR2: SGHTS and YDEGEE. The CDR3 extends over 13 amino acids. Deletions cut 2 bases from V and 0 bases from J, with 6 bases between. The full variable domain, completed using reference TRBV5-8 and TRBJ2-7, is EAGVTQSPTHLIKTRGQQATLRCSPISGHTSVYWYQQALGLGLQFLLWYDEGEERNRGNFPPRFSGRQFPNYSSELNVNALELEDSALYLCASSFQSSYEQYFGPGTRLTVT.

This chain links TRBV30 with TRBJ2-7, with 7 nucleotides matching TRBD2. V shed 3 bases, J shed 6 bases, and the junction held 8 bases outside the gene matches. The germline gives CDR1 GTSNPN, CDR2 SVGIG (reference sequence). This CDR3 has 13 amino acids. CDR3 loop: CAWRSGGSGEQYF. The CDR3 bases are TGTGCCTGGAGGAGCGGCGGGAGTGGCGAGCAGTACTTC.

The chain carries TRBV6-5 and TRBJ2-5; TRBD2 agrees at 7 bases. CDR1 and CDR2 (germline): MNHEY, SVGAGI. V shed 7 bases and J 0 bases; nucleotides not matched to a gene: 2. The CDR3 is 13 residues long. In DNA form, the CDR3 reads TGTGCCAGCATAAGCGGGAACCAAGAGACCCAGTACTTC. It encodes CASISGNQETQYF.

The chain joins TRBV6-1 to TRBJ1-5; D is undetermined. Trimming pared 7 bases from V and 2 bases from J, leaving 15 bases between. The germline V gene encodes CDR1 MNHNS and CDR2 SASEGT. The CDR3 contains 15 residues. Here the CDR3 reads CASIHQSMGNQPQHF. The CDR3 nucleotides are TGTGCCAGCATCCACCAGAGCATGGGCAATCAGCCCCAGCATTTT.

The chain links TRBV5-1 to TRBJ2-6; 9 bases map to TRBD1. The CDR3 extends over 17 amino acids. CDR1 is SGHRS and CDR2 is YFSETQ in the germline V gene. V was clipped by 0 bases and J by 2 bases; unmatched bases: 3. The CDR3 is CASSLVQGAAGANVLTF. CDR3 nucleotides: TGCGCCAGCAGCTTGGTACAGGGGGCTGCTGGGGCCAACGTCCTGACTTTC.

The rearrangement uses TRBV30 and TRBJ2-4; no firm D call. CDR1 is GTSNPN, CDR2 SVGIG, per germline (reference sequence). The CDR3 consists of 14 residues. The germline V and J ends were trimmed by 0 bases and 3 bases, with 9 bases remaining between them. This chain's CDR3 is CAWSVLGFKNIQYF. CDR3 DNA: TGTGCCTGGAGTGTACTGGGTTTCAAAAACATTCAGTACTTC.

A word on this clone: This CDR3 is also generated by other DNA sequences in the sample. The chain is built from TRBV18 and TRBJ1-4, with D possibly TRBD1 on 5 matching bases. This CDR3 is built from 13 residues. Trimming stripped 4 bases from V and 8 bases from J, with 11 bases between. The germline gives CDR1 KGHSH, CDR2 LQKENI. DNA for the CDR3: TGTGCCAGCTCACGGGGCTCCGGGGAAAAACTGTTTTTT. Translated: CASSRGSGEKLFF.

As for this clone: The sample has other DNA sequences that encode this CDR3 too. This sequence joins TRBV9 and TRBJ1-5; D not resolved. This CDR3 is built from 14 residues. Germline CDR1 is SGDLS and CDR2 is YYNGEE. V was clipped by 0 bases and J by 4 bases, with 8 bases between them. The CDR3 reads CASSVEGSNQPQHF. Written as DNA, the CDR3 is TGTGCCAGCAGCGTAGAGGGCAGTAATCAGCCCCAGCATTTT. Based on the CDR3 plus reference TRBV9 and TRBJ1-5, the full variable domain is DSGVTQTPKHLITATGQRVTLRCSPRSGDLSVYWYQQSLDQGLQFLIQYYNGEERAKGNILERFSAQQFPDLHSELNLSSLELGDSALYFCASSVEGSNQPQHFGDGTRLSIL.

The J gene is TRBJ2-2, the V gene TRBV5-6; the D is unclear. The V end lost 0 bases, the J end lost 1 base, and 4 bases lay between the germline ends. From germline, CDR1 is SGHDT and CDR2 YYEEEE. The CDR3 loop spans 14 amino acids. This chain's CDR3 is CASSLAQNTGELFF. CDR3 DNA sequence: TGTGCCAGCAGCTTGGCACAGAACACCGGGGAGCTGTTTTTT. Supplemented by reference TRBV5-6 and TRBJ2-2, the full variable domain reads DAGVTQSPTHLIKTRGQQVTLRCSPKSGHDTVSWYQQALGQGPQFIFQYYEEEERQRGNFPDRFSGHQFPNYSSELNVNALLLGDSALYLCASSLAQNTGELFFGEGSRLTVL.

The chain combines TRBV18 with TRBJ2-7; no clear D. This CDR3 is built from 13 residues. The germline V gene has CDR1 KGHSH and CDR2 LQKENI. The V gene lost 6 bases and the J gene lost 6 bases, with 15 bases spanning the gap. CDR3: CASSPSAPGEQYF. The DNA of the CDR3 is TGTGCCAGCTCCCCCTCTGCCCCGGGCGAGCAGTACTTC. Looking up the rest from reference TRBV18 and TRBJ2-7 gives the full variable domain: NAGVMQNPRHLVRRRGQEARLRCSPMKGHSHVYWYRQLPEEGLKFMVYLQKENIIDESGMPKERFSAEFPKEGPSILRIQQVVRGDSAAYFCASSPSAPGEQYFGPGTRLTVT.

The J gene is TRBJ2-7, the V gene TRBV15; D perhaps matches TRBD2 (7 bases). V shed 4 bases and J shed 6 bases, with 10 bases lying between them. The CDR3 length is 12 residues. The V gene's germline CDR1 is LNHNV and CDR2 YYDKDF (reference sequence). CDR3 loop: CATSMGGPEQYF. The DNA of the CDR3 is TGTGCCACCAGCATGGGGGGGCCCGAGCAGTACTTC. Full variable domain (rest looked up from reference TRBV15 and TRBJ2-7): DAMVIQNPRYQVTQFGKPVTLSCSQTLNHNVMYWYQQKSSQAPKLLFHYYDKDFNNEADTPDNFQSRRPNTSFCFLDIRSPGLGDTAMYLCATSMGGPEQYFGPGTRLTVT.

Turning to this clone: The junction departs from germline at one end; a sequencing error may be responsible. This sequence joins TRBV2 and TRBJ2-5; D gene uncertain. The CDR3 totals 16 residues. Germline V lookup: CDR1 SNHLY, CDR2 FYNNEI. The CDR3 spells CASSEGWPGPQEIQYF. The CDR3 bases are TGTGCCAGCAGTGAAGGGTGGCCGGGCCCGCAAGAGATCCAGTACTTC.

CDR3 nucleotide sequence: TGCGCCAGCAGCTCCCGGACTAGCGGGGCTATCGAGCAGTACTTC. As protein: CASSSRTSGAIEQYF. V usage is TRBV5-1 and J usage is TRBJ2-7, with 12 bases identical to TRBD2. CDR3 length: 15 amino acids. Unmatched junction bases numbered 7, after V lost 3 bases and J lost 6 bases. Looked up from germline, CDR1 is SGHRS and CDR2 is YFSETQ.

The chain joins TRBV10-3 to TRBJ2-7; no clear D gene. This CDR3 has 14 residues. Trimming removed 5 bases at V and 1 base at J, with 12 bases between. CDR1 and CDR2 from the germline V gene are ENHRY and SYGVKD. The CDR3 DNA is TGTGCCATCAGTAGAGGATCCAGTTCCTACGAGCAGTACTTC. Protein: CAISRGSSSYEQYF.

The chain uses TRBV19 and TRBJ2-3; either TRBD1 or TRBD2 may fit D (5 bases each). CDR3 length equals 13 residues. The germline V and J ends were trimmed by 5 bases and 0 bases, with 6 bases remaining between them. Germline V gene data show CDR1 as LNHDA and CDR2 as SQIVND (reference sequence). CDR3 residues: CASSGDSTDTQYF. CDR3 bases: TGTGCCAGTAGTGGGGACAGCACAGATACGCAGTATTTT.

The CDR3: CASSSSSASYNEQFF. The CDR3 DNA reads as TGTGCCAGCAGCTCTTCTAGCGCGTCCTACAATGAGCAGTTCTTC. The rearrangement uses TRBV7-2 and TRBJ2-1, with D possibly being TRBD2 (6 bases). The ends were cut back, 4 bases at V and 1 base at J, with 11 bases in the middle. This CDR3 is built from 15 residues. The germline V gene has CDR1 SGHTA and CDR2 FQGNSA. Full variable domain (remainder filled in from reference TRBV7-2 and TRBJ2-1): GAGVSQSPSNKVTEKGKDVELRCDPISGHTALYWYRQSLGQGLEFLIYFQGNSAPDKSGLPSDRFSAERTGGSVSTLTIQRTQQEDSAVYLCASSSSSASYNEQFFGPGTRLTVL.

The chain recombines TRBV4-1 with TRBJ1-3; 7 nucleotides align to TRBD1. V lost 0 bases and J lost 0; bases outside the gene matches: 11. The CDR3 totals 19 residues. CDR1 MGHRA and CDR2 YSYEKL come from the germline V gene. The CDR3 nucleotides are TGCGCCAGCAGCCAAGATCCGGGGAGGGGGCAAACCTCTGGAAACACCATATATTTT. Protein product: CASSQDPGRGQTSGNTIYF.

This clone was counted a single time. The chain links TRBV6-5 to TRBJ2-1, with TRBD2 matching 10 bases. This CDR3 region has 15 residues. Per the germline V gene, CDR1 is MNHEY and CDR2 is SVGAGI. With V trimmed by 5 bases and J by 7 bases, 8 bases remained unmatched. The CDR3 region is CASSTQRGGENEQFF. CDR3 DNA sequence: TGTGCCAGCAGTACACAGCGGGGGGGTGAAAATGAGCAGTTCTTC.

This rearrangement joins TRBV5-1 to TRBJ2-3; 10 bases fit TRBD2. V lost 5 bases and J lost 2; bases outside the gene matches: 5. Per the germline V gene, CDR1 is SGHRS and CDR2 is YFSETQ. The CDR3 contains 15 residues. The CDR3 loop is CASRLAGGPTDTQYF. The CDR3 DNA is TGCGCCAGCAGGTTAGCGGGGGGACCCACAGATACGCAGTATTTT.

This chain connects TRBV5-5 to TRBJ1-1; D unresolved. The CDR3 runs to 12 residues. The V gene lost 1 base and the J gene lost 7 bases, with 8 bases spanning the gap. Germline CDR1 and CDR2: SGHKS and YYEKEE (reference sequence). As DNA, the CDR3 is TGTGCCAGCAGCTTGCCGACGGTTGAAGCTTTCTTT. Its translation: CASSLPTVEAFF.

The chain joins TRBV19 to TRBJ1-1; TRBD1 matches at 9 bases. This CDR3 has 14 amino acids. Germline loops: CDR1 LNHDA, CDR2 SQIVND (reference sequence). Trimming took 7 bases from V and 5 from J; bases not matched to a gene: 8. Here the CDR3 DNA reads TGTGCCAGTATCTTGGGACAGGGAGGTACTGAAGCTTTCTTT. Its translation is CASILGQGGTEAFF.

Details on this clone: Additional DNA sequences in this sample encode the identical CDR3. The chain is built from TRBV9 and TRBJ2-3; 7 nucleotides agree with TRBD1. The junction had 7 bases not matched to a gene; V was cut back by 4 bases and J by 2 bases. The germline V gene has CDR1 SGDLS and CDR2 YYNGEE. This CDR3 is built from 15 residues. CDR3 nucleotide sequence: TGTGCCAGCAGCCCCCGGACAGGAGACACAGATACGCAGTATTTT. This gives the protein CASSPRTGDTDTQYF. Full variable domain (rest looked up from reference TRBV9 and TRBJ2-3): DSGVTQTPKHLITATGQRVTLRCSPRSGDLSVYWYQQSLDQGLQFLIQYYNGEERAKGNILERFSAQQFPDLHSELNLSSLELGDSALYFCASSPRTGDTDTQYFGPGTRLTVL.

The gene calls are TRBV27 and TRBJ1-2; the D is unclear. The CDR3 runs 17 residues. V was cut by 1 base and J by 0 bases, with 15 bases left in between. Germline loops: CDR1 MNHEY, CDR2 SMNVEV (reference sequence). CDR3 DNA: TGTGCCAGCAGTTTATACCCCCTCCGGTTGCCTAACTATGGCTACACCTTC. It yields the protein CASSLYPLRLPNYGYTF.

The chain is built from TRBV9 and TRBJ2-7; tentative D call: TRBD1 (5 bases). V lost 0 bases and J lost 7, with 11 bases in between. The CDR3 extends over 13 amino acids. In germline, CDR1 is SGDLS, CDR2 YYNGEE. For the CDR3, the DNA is TGTGCCAGCAGCGTAGGGAGCCAGGGAGAGCAGTACTTC. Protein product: CASSVGSQGEQYF.

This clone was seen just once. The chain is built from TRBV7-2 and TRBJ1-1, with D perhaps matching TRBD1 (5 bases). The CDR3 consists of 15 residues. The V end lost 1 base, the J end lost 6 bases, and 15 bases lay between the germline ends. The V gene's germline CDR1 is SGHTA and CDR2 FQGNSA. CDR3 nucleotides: TGTGCCAGCAGCTTAGTTGTAGGGGAGTCCGCTGAAGCTTTCTTT. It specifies CASSLVVGESAEAFF. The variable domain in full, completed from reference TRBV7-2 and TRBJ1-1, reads GAGVSQSPSNKVTEKGKDVELRCDPISGHTALYWYRQSLGQGLEFLIYFQGNSAPDKSGLPSDRFSAERTGGSVSTLTIQRTQQEDSAVYLCASSLVVGESAEAFFGQGTRLTVV.

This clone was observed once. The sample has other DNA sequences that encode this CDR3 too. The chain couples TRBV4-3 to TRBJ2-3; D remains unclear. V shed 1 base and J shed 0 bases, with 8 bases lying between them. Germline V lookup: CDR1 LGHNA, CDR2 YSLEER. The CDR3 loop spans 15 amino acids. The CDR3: CASSQVGGSTDTQYF. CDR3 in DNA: TGCGCCAGCAGCCAAGTGGGCGGTAGCACAGATACGCAGTATTTT.

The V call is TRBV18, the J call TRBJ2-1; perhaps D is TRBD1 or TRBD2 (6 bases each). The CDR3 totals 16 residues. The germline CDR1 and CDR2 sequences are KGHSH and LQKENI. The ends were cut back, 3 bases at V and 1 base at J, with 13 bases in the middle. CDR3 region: CASSPRQGTSYNEQFF. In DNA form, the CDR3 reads TGTGCCAGCTCACCTCGTCAGGGGACTTCCTACAATGAGCAGTTCTTC.

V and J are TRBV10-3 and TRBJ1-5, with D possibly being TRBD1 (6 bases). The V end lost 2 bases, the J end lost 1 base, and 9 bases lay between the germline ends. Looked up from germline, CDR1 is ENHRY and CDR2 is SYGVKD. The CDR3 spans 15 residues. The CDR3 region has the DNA TGTGCCATCAGTGAGGGGGGCGAAAGCAATCAGCCCCAGCATTTT. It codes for CAISEGGESNQPQHF.